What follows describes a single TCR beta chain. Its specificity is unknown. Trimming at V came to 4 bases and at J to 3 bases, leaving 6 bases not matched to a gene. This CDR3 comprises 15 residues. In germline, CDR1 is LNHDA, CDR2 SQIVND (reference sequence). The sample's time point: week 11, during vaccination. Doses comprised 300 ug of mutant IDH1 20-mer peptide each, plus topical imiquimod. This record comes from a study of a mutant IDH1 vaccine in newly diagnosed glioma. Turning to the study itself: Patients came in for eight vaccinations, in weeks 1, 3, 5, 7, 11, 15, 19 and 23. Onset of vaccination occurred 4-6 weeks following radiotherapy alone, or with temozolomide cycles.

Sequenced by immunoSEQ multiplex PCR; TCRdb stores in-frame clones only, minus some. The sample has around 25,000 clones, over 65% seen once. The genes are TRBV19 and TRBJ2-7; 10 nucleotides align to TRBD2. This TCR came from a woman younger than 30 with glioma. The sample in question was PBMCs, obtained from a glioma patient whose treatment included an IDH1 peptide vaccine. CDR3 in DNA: TGTGCCAGTAGTACCAGCGGGGGGGCCTTCTACGAGCAGTACTTC. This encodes CASSTSGGAFYEQYF.